These 20 T cell receptor beta chains were sequenced from one sample in a study of cytomegalovirus exposure and HLA in healthy donors. 13 Jbeta primers and 60 Vbeta primers were used for the PCR. TCRdb's copy holds only in-frame clones and misses some; the assay was immunoSEQ multiplex PCR. In the table there are approximately 73,000 clones, almost 80% of which are singletons. The sample was PBMCs. The origin of the receptors is a woman aged 40 to 55 in good health and CMV-seropositive.

This clone has more than one count but fewer than ten. The V gene is TRBV5-8, the J gene TRBJ2-1; 11 bases are shared with TRBD2. The CDR3 covers 18 residues. V shed 1 base, J shed 5 bases, and the junction held 11 bases outside the gene matches. Germline assignment: CDR1 SGHTS and CDR2 YDEGEE. The CDR3 region is CASSLKASSGRSHNEQFF. The CDR3 DNA reads as TGTGCCAGCAGCTTGAAAGCGTCTAGCGGGAGGTCCCACAATGAGCAGTTCTTC.

The rearrangement links TRBV7-9 to TRBJ2-7; the match to TRBD1 covers 8 bases. This CDR3 spans 15 amino acids. Germline V lookup: CDR1 SEHNR, CDR2 FQNEAQ (reference sequence). Trimming took 4 bases from V and 0 from J; bases not matched to a gene: 5. The CDR3 DNA reads as TGTGCCAGCAGCTCCAGGACAGGGAGCTCCTACGAGCAGTACTTC. Its translation is CASSSRTGSSYEQYF.

This clone has just a few counts. The gene calls are TRBV5-1 and TRBJ1-2; weak D call: TRBD1 (5 bases). In germline, CDR1 is SGHRS, CDR2 YFSETQ. The CDR3 is made up of 15 amino acids. Trimming stripped 0 bases from V and 4 bases from J, with 13 bases between. This CDR3 is CASSLATGKSYGYTF. In DNA, the CDR3 is TGCGCCAGCAGCTTGGCCACAGGTAAAAGCTATGGCTACACCTTC.

This sequence joins TRBV6-6 and TRBJ2-3; 7 nucleotides agree with TRBD2. V gave up 7 bases and J gave up 0 bases; unmatched junction bases: 7. Germline CDR1 and CDR2: MNHNY and SVGAGI (reference sequence). This CDR3 comprises 15 residues. This CDR3 reads CASTRSGASTDTQYF. CDR3 bases: TGTGCCAGCACCAGAAGCGGGGCGAGCACAGATACGCAGTATTTT.

The rearrangement uses TRBV28 and TRBJ1-4; unclear D gene. Germline V gene lookup returns CDR1 MDHEN and CDR2 SYDVKM. The V and J ends lost 6 bases and 0 bases respectively, with 2 bases between them. The length of the CDR3 is 12 residues. CDR3 sequence reads: CASSSTNEKLFF. The CDR3 DNA reads TGTGCCAGCAGCTCAACTAATGAAAAACTGTTTTTT.

This rearrangement joins TRBV5-4 to TRBJ2-5; 10 bases match TRBD1. CDR1 is SGHNT and CDR2 is YYREEE in the germline V gene (reference sequence). CDR3 size: 15 residues. Trimming at V came to 4 bases and at J to 5 bases, leaving 8 bases not matched to a gene. The CDR3 sequence: CASSLRTGGGETQYF. The CDR3 DNA reads as TGTGCCAGCAGCCTTCGGACAGGGGGAGGGGAGACCCAGTACTTC.

The chain employs TRBV4-1 and TRBJ2-7; 12 bases are a match to TRBD2. CDR1 and CDR2 from the germline V gene are MGHRA and YSYEKL. The CDR3 spans 17 residues. V dropped 2 bases and J dropped 3; count of bases not matched to a gene: 8. The CDR3 sequence: CASSQLPKTSGSYEQYF. The DNA of the CDR3 is TGCGCCAGCAGCCAACTCCCGAAGACTAGCGGGAGCTACGAGCAGTACTTC.

V usage is TRBV19 and J usage is TRBJ1-5, with D hard to call. The V gene lost 10 bases and the J gene lost 0 bases, with 16 bases spanning the gap. This CDR3 is 15 amino acids long. The germline V gene encodes CDR1 LNHDA and CDR2 SQIVND (reference sequence). Here the CDR3 DNA reads TGTGCCACCAGCCTCTTAGCAATTAGCAATCAGCCCCAGCATTTT. It encodes CATSLLAISNQPQHF. The whole variable domain, filled in from reference TRBV19 and TRBJ1-5, reads DGGITQSPKYLFRKEGQNVTLSCEQNLNHDAMYWYRQDPGQGLRLIYYSQIVNDFQKGDIAEGYSVSREKKESFPLTVTSAQKNPTAFYLCATSLLAISNQPQHFGDGTRLSIL.

The J gene is TRBJ1-1, the V gene TRBV6-5; unclear D gene. The V end lost 6 bases, the J end lost 4 bases, and 12 bases lay between the germline ends. The CDR3 spans 13 residues. In germline, CDR1 is MNHEY, CDR2 SVGAGI. The CDR3 loop reads CASSPIPSTEAFF. CDR3 DNA: TGTGCCAGCAGCCCAATTCCCAGCACTGAAGCTTTCTTT.

This clone was detected a few times. The chain joins TRBV6-4 to TRBJ2-1, with TRBD2 identical over 10 bases. The ends lost 6 bases at V and 6 bases at J; junction bases unmatched: 8. This CDR3 region has 15 residues. Germline-derived CDR1 and CDR2 are MRHNA and SNTAGT. CDR3 protein: CASSDTSGVRNEQFF. Written as DNA, the CDR3 is TGTGCCAGCAGCGATACTAGCGGGGTCCGCAATGAGCAGTTCTTC.

V gene TRBV19 combines with J gene TRBJ1-3; D is uncertain. Per germline, CDR1 LNHDA and CDR2 SQIVND (reference sequence). Trimming took off 3 bases at V and 0 bases at J, with 9 bases between the two ends. CDR3 length: 15 amino acids. CDR3 amino acids: CASSMEGRSGNTIYF. The CDR3 nucleotides are TGTGCCAGTAGTATGGAGGGCCGCTCTGGAAACACCATATATTTT.

This clone is a singleton in its sample. The rearrangement joins TRBV6-6 to TRBJ2-7; 9 bases are a match to TRBD1. The J segment lost 3 bases and the V segment lost 5 bases, leaving 5 bases of the junction unmatched. The CDR3 contains 14 residues. Germline V lookup: CDR1 MNHNY, CDR2 SVGAGI (reference sequence). The CDR3 DNA is TGTGCCAGCAGTGCTCCGGGACAGGGCTACGAGCAGTACTTC. This gives the protein CASSAPGQGYEQYF.

This chain uses TRBV7-9 with TRBJ1-5; D unclear. The CDR3 totals 14 residues. CDR1 SEHNR and CDR2 FQNEAQ come from the germline V gene (reference sequence). The V gene lost 0 bases and the J gene lost 8 bases, with 11 bases spanning the gap. The CDR3, as DNA: TGTGCCAGCAGCTTAGCCCCCGCGGAGGAGCCCCAGCATTTT. Encoded protein: CASSLAPAEEPQHF.

V gene TRBV14 combines with J gene TRBJ1-2; D gene uncertain. The length of the CDR3 is 14 residues. The V and J ends lost 1 base and 4 bases respectively, with 10 bases between them. The germline V gene encodes CDR1 SGHDN and CDR2 FVKESK. CDR3 DNA sequence: TGTGCCAGCAGCCAAGCTAGCGGGCTCTATGGCTACACCTTC. Protein product: CASSQASGLYGYTF.

The rearrangement joins TRBV30 to TRBJ1-1, with D perhaps TRBD1 (5 bases). Trimming took off 3 bases at V and 7 bases at J, with 9 bases between the two ends. The CDR3 contains 11 residues. CDR1 and CDR2 (germline): GTSNPN, SVGIG (reference sequence). The CDR3 DNA sequence: TGTGCCTGGAGCCTTACAGGTGAAGCTTTCTTT. It encodes CAWSLTGEAFF. The whole variable domain, filled in from reference TRBV30 and TRBJ1-1, reads SQTIHQWPATLVQPVGSPLSLECTVEGTSNPNLYWYRQAAGRGLQLLFYSVGIGQISSEVPQNLSASRPQDRQFILSSKKLLLSDSGFYLCAWSLTGEAFFGQGTRLTVV.

The chain carries TRBV11-3 and TRBJ2-3; D is ambiguous. Trimming stripped 3 bases from V and 4 bases from J, with 8 bases between. The germline V gene has CDR1 SGHNT and CDR2 YENEEA. This CDR3 region has 13 residues. The CDR3 region is CASSFVVADTQYF. As DNA, the CDR3 is TGTGCCAGCAGCTTCGTTGTTGCAGATACGCAGTATTTT.

This clone was picked up one time. The rearrangement uses TRBV5-5 and TRBJ2-1; 8 bases fit TRBD2. The CDR3 contains 14 residues. Germline V gene sequence: CDR1 SGHKS, CDR2 YYEKEE (reference sequence). The V gene end was trimmed by 5 bases and the J gene end by 10 bases; junction bases not matched to a gene: 11. The CDR3 nucleotides read TGTGCCAGCAGTCAGGGAGCCGGGAGGGCGGAGCAGTTCTTC. Translating gives CASSQGAGRAEQFF.

The chain uses TRBV2 and TRBJ2-3; tentative D call: TRBD1 (6 bases). V lost 2 bases and J lost 9, with 15 bases in between. The CDR3 extends over 14 amino acids. Germline CDR1 SNHLY, CDR2 FYNNEI. The CDR3 region is CASSEYRAGGTQYF. The CDR3 DNA reads TGTGCCAGCAGTGAATACAGGGCTGGAGGCACGCAGTATTTT.

The V and J genes are TRBV7-3 and TRBJ2-3; 10 bases line up with TRBD2. The CDR3 spans 15 residues. J gave up 7 bases and V 3 bases, and 7 bases lay outside the gene matches. Germline lookup yields CDR1 SGHTA and CDR2 FQGTGA. DNA of the CDR3: TGTGCCAGCAGCTTCAAGCGGGGGGGCATGAATACGCAGTATTTT. Its protein product is CASSFKRGGMNTQYF.

A note on this clone: Other DNA sequences within the sample encode an identical CDR3. The chain recombines TRBV25-1 with TRBJ1-2; D call uncertain. Germline CDR1 and CDR2: MGHDK and SYGVNS. The length of the CDR3 is 13 residues. V was shortened by 0 bases and J by 2 bases, with 4 bases between the two germline ends. This CDR3 is CASSEYANYGYTF. CDR3 DNA: TGTGCCAGCAGTGAATACGCGAACTATGGCTACACCTTC.